This TCR beta chain was sequenced during a study of shared clonotypes between healthy human individuals. V shed 5 bases and J 2 bases; nucleotides not matched to a gene: 7. Germline V gene sequence: CDR1 SGHTA, CDR2 FQGNSA. The CDR3 runs 15 residues. Each replicate PCR on the sorted subsets used about 220 ng DNA (around 30,000 T cell genomes). The protocol was immunoSEQ multiplex PCR, while the TCRdb copy is restricted to in-frame clones and leaves out a portion. The sample has about 2 million clones, about 95% seen once. Sequences were obtained from naive CD4+ T cells sorted from blood. Stated subset: CD45RA+ positively selected. This clonotype was obtained from a man between 18 and 35 years old in good health. The chain employs TRBV7-2 and TRBJ2-5; 8 positions agree with TRBD2. CDR3 sequence reads: CASSPYRGGQETQYF. The CDR3, as DNA: TGTGCCAGCAGCCCCTATCGCGGGGGGCAAGAGACCCAGTACTTC.